This T cell receptor beta chain came from a study of identical twins. This clonotype is a singleton in its sample. MiXCR, applied by TCRdb to the 5' RACE reads, yields one record per CDR3 protein. The data hold fewer than 500,000 distinct CDR3 sequences, with about 24% observed a single time. CDR1 DFQATT and CDR2 SNEGSKA come from the germline V gene (reference sequence). V was pared by 6 bases and J by 3 bases, with 15 bases between. The CDR3 is 13 amino acids. These data were also filed under a second study, of T cells expressing NK-cell markers.

Sample: CD4+ T cells sorted from blood. The rearrangement links TRBV20-1 to TRBJ2-7, with D perhaps matching TRBD2 (6 bases). The sequence was collected from a woman aged 18-29 years in good health. The CDR3 bases are TGCAGTGCCTGGGGAGGAAACGACTACGAGCAGTACTTC. It specifies CSAWGGNDYEQYF.